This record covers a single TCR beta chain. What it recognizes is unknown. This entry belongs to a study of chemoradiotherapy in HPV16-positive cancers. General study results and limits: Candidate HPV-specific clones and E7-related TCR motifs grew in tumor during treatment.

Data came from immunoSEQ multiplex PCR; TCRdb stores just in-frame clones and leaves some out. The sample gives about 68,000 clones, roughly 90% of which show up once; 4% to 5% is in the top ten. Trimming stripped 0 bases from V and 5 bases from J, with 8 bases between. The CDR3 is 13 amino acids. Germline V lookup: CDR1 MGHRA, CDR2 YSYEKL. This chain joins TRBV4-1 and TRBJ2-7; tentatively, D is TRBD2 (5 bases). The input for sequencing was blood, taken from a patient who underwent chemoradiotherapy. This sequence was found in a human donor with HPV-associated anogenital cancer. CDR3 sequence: CASSQERRDEQYF. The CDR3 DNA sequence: TGCGCCAGCAGCCAAGAGAGGCGGGACGAGCAGTACTTC.